Each of the 10 T cell receptor beta chains below was sequenced from the same sample in a study of CXCR3-negative and CXCR3-positive naive CD8 T cells (dated by TCRdb to between 2018 and 2021). For sequencing, a NextSeq 550 was employed. The Human TCR Profiling Kit (MiLaboratory) was used to make UMI-labeled 5' RACE TRB cDNA libraries. One entry per CDR3 protein sequence results from the TCRdb reprocessing of the reads, with DNA left out. The sample's own table lists 150,000 to 180,000 distinct CDR3 sequences. The ten largest make up 0.45% to 0.55% of the sample. Points the paper makes about the study in general: Compared with CXCR3-negative naive cells, CXCR3-positive naive cells had TRB CDR3s with higher hydrophobicity (lower Kidera factor 4), lower energy, and higher strength and volume indices.

These TCRs are of unknown antigen specificity. Sequencing was performed on naive CXCR3+ CD8+ T cells from blood. The cell subset or site tag for this specimen amounts to: CD45RO-CCR7+CD27+CD95- naive CD8+ T cells expressing CXCR3 (TNR3+). These receptors were obtained from a human donor in good health. Some clones in this sample may be carry-over from other donors' samples.

The J gene is TRBJ2-7, the V gene TRBV29-1; TCRdb's D call of TRBD1 is untestable without DNA. Germline V CDR1 and CDR2: SQVTM, ANQGSEA. This CDR3 contains 12 residues. CDR3: CSVATDSYEQYF.

The chain recombines TRBV7-9 with TRBJ2-7; checking the TCRdb D call of TRBD1 is not possible without DNA. This CDR3 contains 13 residues. Germline loops: CDR1 SEHNR, CDR2 FQNEAQ (reference sequence). CDR3 amino acids: CASSPRQGYEQYF.

The chain recombines TRBV28 with TRBJ1-6; the D call from TCRdb, TRBD1, cannot be confirmed without DNA. The length of the CDR3 is 16 residues. Per germline, CDR1 MDHEN and CDR2 SYDVKM. CDR3 protein: CASSYTGGGYNSPLHF.

The chain couples TRBV4-3 to TRBJ2-1. The CDR3 covers 14 residues. Looked up from germline, CDR1 is LGHNA and CDR2 is YSLEER. CDR3 sequence: CASSQSYSYNEQFF.

V usage is TRBV7-6 and J usage is TRBJ2-3; there is no DNA to check the TCRdb D call of TRBD1. The CDR3 runs to 14 residues. The germline CDR1 and CDR2 sequences are SGHVS and FNYEAQ. This chain's CDR3 is CASSFGQGTDTQYF.

The V and J genes are TRBV29-1 and TRBJ2-3; TCRdb's D call of TRBD2 is untestable without DNA. The CDR3 contains 14 residues. The V gene's germline CDR1 is SQVTM and CDR2 ANQGSEA. CDR3 loop: CSVPQRDSTDTQYF.

The chain couples TRBV7-9 to TRBJ2-1; the D gene TCRdb calls, TRBD2, cannot be checked with no DNA. The germline V gene encodes CDR1 SEHNR and CDR2 FQNEAQ (reference sequence). CDR3 size: 18 residues. Here the CDR3 reads CASSPGTSGIGSYNEQFF.

This sequence joins TRBV5-1 and TRBJ2-1; the D call from TCRdb, TRBD1, cannot be confirmed without DNA. In germline, CDR1 is SGHRS, CDR2 YFSETQ. The CDR3 runs 14 residues. CDR3 loop: CASCPTGLNNEQFF.

The chain recombines TRBV20-1 with TRBJ2-3; TCRdb calls TRBD2, which cannot be checked without DNA. Germline-derived CDR1 and CDR2 are DFQATT and SNEGSKA (reference sequence). CDR3 length: 15 amino acids. CDR3 residues: CSASSLWGRAHTQYF.

The chain recombines TRBV5-6 with TRBJ1-1; TCRdb's D call of TRBD1 is untestable without DNA. The CDR3 spans 15 residues. Germline V lookup: CDR1 SGHDT, CDR2 YYEEEE. The CDR3 sequence: CASSFPDSQNTEAFF. Variable domain in full (rest from reference TRBV5-6 and TRBJ1-1): DAGVTQSPTHLIKTRGQQVTLRCSPKSGHDTVSWYQQALGQGPQFIFQYYEEEERQRGNFPDRFSGHQFPNYSSELNVNALLLGDSALYLCASSFPDSQNTEAFFGQGTRLTVV.